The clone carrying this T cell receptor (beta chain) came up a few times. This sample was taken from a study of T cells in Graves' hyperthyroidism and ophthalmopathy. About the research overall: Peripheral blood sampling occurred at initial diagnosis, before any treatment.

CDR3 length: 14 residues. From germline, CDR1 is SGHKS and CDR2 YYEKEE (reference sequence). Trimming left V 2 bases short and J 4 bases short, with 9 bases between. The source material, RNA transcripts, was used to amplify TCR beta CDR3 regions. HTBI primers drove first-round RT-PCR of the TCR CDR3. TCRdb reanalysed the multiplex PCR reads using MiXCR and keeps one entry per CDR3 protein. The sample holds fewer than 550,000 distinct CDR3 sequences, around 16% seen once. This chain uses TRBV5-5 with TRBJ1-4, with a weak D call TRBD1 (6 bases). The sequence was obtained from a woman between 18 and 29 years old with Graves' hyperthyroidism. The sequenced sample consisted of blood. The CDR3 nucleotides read TGTGCCAGCAGCTTTAGACAGGATAATGAAAAACTGTTTTTT. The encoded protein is CASSFRQDNEKLFF. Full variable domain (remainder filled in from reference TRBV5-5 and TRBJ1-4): DAGVTQSPTHLIKTRGQQVTLRCSPISGHKSVSWYQQVLGQGPQFIFQYYEKEERGRGNFPDRFSARQFPNYSSELNVNALLLGDSALYLCASSFRQDNEKLFFGSGTQLSVL.